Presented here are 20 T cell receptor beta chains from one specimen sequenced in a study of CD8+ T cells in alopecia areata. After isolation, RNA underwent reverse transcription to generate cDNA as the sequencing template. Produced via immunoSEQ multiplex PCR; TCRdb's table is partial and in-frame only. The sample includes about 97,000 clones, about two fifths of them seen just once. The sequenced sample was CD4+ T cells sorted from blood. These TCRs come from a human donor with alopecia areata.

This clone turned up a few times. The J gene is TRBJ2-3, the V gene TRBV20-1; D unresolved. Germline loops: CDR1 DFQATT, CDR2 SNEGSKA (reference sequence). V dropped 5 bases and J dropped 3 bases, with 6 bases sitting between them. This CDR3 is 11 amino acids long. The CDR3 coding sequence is TGCAGTGCTGTTGCAACAGATACGCAGTATTTT. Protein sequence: CSAVATDTQYF.

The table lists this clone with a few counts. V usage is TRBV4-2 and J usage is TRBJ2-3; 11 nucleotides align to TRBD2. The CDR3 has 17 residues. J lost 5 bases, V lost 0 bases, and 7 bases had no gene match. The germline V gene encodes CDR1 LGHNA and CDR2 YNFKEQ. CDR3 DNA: TGTGCCAGCAGCCAAGATGAGGCTAGCGGGAGGCAAGATACGCAGTATTTT. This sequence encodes CASSQDEASGRQDTQYF.

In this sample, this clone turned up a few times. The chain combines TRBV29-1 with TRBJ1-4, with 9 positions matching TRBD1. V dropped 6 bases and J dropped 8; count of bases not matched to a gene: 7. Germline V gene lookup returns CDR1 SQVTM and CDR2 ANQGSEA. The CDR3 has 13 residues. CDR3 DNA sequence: TGCAGCGTCGGGGGACAGGGAGGGGAAAAACTGTTTTTT. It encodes CSVGGQGGEKLFF. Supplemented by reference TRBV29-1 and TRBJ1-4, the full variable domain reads SAVISQKPSRDICQRGTSLTIQCQVDSQVTMMFWYRQQPGQSLTLIATANQGSEATYESGFVIDKFPISRPNLTFSTLTVSNMSPEDSSIYLCSVGGQGGEKLFFGSGTQLSVL.

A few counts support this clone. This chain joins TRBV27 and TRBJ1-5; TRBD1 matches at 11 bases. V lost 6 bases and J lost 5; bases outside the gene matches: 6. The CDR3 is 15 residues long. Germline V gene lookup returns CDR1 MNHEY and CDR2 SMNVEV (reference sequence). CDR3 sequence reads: CASSRDRGKDQPQHF. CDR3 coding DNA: TGTGCCAGCAGCCGGGACAGGGGGAAGGATCAGCCCCAGCATTTT.

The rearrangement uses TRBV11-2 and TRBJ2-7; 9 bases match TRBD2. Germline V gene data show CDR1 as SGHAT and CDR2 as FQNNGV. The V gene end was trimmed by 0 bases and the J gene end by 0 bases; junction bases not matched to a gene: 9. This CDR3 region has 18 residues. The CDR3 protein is CASSLDLSGRLSSYEQYF. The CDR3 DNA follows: TGTGCCAGCAGCTTAGATCTCAGCGGGAGGCTTAGCTCCTACGAGCAGTACTTC.

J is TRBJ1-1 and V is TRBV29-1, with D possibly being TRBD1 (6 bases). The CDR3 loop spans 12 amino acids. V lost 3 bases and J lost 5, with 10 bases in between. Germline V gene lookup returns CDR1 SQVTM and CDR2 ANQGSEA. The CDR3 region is CSVDKGGTEAFF. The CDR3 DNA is TGCAGCGTTGATAAGGGGGGGACTGAAGCTTTCTTT.

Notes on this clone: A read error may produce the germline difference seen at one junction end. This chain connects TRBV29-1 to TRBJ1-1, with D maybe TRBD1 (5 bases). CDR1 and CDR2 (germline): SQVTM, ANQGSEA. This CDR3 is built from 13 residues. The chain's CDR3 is CSSGGVMNAEAFF. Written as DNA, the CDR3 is TGCAGCTCTGGGGGGGTAATGAACGCTGAAGCTTTCTTT.

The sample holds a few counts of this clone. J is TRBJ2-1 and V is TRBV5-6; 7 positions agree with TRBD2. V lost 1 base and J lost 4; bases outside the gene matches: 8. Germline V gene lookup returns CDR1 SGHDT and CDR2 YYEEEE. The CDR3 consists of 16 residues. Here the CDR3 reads CASSLIRASGYNEQFF. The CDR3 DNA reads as TGTGCCAGCAGCTTGATTCGGGCTAGCGGATACAATGAGCAGTTCTTC.

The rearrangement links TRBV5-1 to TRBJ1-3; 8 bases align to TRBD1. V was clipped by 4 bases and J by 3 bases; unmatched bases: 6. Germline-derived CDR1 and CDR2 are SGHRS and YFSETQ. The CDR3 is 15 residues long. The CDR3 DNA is TGCGCCAGCAGCCCCGGACAGGGAATTGGAAACACCATATATTTT. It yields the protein CASSPGQGIGNTIYF. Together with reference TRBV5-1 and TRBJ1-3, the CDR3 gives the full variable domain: KAGVTQTPRYLIKTRGQQVTLSCSPISGHRSVSWYQQTPGQGLQFLFEYFSETQRNKGNFPGRFSGRQFSNSRSEMNVSTLELGDSALYLCASSPGQGIGNTIYFGEGSWLTVV.

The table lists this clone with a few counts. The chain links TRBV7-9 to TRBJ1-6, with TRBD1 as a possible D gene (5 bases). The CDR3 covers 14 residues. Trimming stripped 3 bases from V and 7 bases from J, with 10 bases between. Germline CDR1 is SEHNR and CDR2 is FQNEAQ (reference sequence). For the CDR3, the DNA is TGTGCCAGCAGCTTCCGGGACGGAAATTCACCCCTCCACTTT. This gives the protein CASSFRDGNSPLHF.

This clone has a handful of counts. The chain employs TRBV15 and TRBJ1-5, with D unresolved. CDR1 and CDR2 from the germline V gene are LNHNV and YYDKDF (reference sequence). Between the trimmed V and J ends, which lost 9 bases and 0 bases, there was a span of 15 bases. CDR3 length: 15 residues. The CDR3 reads CATGPGDYSNQPQHF. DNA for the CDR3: TGTGCCACAGGGCCGGGTGACTATAGCAATCAGCCCCAGCATTTT.

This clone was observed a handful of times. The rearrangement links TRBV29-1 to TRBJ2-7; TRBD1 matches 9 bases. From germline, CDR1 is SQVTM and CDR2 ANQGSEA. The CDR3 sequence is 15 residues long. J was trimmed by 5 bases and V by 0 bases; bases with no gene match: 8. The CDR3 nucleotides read TGCAGCGTTGAAGATCCGACAGGGGGGGCGAACGAGCAGTACTTC. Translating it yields CSVEDPTGGANEQYF.

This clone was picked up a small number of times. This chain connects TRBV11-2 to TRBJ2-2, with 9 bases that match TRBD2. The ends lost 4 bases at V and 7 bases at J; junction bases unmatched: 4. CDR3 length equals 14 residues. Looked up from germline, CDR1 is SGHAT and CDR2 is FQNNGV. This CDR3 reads CASSSGTSLGELFF. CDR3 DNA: TGTGCCAGCAGCTCTGGGACTAGCCTCGGGGAGCTGTTTTTT.

The CDR3 protein is CASSAGEVISTDTQYF. The CDR3 coding sequence is TGTGCCAGCAGCGCTGGGGAAGTTATTAGCACAGATACGCAGTATTTT. V is TRBV9 and J is TRBJ2-3; no clear D gene. The germline V gene encodes CDR1 SGDLS and CDR2 YYNGEE. The ends were cut back, 3 bases at V and 0 bases at J, with 14 bases in the middle. The CDR3 covers 16 residues. Together with reference TRBV9 and TRBJ2-3, the CDR3 gives the full variable domain: DSGVTQTPKHLITATGQRVTLRCSPRSGDLSVYWYQQSLDQGLQFLIQYYNGEERAKGNILERFSAQQFPDLHSELNLSSLELGDSALYFCASSAGEVISTDTQYFGPGTRLTVL.

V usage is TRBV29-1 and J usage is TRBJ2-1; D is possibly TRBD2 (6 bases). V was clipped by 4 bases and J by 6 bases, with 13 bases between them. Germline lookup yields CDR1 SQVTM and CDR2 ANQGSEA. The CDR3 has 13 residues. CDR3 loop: CSVVEGGGNEQFF. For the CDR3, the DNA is TGCAGCGTTGTGGAGGGTGGGGGCAATGAGCAGTTCTTC.

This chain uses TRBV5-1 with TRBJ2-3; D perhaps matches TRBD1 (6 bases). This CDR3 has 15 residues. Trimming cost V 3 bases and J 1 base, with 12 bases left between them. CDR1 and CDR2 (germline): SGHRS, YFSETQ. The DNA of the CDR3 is TGCGCCAGCAGCTACGGACAGCCCCGCACAGATACGCAGTATTTT. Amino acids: CASSYGQPRTDTQYF.

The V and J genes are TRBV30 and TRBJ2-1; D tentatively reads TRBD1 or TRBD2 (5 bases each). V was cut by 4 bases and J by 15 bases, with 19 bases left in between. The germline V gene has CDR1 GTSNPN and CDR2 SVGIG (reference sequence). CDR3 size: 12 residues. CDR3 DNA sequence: TGTGCCTGGACCCGGGACCATTTATCTATGTTCTTC. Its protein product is CAWTRDHLSMFF.

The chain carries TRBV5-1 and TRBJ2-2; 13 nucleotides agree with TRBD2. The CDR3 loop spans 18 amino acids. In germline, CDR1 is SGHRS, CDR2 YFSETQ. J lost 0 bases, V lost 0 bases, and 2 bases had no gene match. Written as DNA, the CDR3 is TGCGCCAGCAGCTTGGGACTAGCGGGAGGTACGAACACCGGGGAGCTGTTTTTT. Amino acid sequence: CASSLGLAGGTNTGELFF.

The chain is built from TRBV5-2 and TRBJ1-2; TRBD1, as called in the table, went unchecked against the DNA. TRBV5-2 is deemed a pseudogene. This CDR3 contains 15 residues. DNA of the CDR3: TGTGCCAGCAGCCCGAGGACAGGGGGAGGCTATGGCTACACCTTC. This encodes CASSPRTGGGYGYTF.

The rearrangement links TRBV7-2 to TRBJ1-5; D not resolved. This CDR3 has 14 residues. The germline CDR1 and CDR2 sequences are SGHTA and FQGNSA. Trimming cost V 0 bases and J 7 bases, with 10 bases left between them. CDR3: CASSLAGFGQPQHF. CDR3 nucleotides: TGTGCCAGCAGCTTAGCAGGTTTCGGGCAGCCCCAGCATTTT.